This T cell receptor beta chain emerged from a study of molecular identifiers for immune sequencing clone quantification (dated by TCRdb to 2016 to 2019). Regarding the study in general: For a replicate experiment, the RNA from either 20,000 or 100,000 naive CD8 T cells was divided into five aliquots, and four of those aliquots went on to sequencing. This methods study benchmarked molecular-identifier clustering-based TCR repertoire sequencing (MIDCIRS) and TCR RNA copy counting, using CD8 T cells to do so.

Including the terminal cysteine and phenylalanine, the CDR3 comprises 17 residues. The retained sequence is limited to the CDR3, 51 bases, with the frame set at the first base. Trimming leaves V shorter by 1 base and J shorter by 1 base, with the junction holding 4 bases beyond the gene matches. The germline V gene (reference sequence) sets CDR1 to SEHNR and CDR2 to FQNEAQ. Libraries of naive CD8 T cells were built from anywhere between about 18,000 and 1,000,000 sorted cells, with 10%, 30% or 50% of the purified RNA used. Naive CD8 T cells were FACS-sorted as CD8+CD4-CCR7+CD45RA+ on a BD FACSAria II into RLT Plus buffer. To test detection sensitivity, Jurkat RNA equivalent to approximately ten TCR copies was spiked into samples of about 19,000-1,000,000 naive CD8 T cells. CD8 T cells were enriched using RosetteSep CD8+ T Cell Enrichment Cocktail and Ficoll-Paque, and the enriched cells then underwent ACK red cell lysis.

This clonotype was recorded a few times. Its antigen remains undetermined. Base qualities are not at hand, and no much larger clone is one base apart. The full study reports these points: Modeling estimated roughly 3.2 recovered TCR RNA copies per cell, compared with about ten by digital PCR, which implies roughly 29% capture efficiency. A single cell's worth of spiked-in Jurkat TCR RNA was reported detectable even among 900,000 to 1,000,000 naive CD8 T cells. In CMV-specific effector cells, over 98% of molecules were held by clones above 20 RNA copies, whereas under 1% of molecules were held by such clones in naive cells. Highly expanded clone sizes could be underestimated because identical TCR molecules may share a barcode. When barcode sub-clustering was not used, chimeric consensus sequences inflated TCR diversity, with chimeras reaching as high as 47%. Naive libraries contained spiked-in Jurkat TCR RNA (more than nine copies' worth), which is not part of the donor repertoire.

The library was generated by PCR. Instrument used: NextSeq 500. Bulk TCR libraries were generated as previously described, with the TCR primers listed in Table S5 used. Purification of total RNA was performed with the Qiagen AllPrep DNA/RNA kit. Before any analysis, reads coming from multiple sequencing runs of the same library were combined into one pool. Concerning the study's data processing: Reads were retained only if their TCR constant sequence matched exactly, and those retained reads were trimmed to 150 nt and grouped according to their 12-nt molecular barcodes. Reads within each barcode group were sub-clustered using a 15% Levenshtein threshold, and quality-weighted consensus sequences were constructed for each RNA molecule. Non-functional sequences were excluded, and lower-count sequences lying one edit away from another sequence were also excluded. Based on a fit of two negative binomial distributions, barcode sub-clusters having less than 20% of the maximum read count were discarded. Starting from the raw public reads, TCRdb applied fastp trimming at Q25, assembled clones with MiXCR and retained in-frame beta chains. Rows merge per CDR3 protein into single entries with the most common DNA and genes. TCRdb assigned the V and J calls; the authors' analysis was not used. The table for this sample lists nearly 650,000 distinct CDR3 sequences; roughly 23% of them were counted only once. About 0.8% of the sample is in the top ten clones.

The chain links TRBV7-9 with TRBJ2-7, with 13 bases in between that match TRBD2. The specimen sequenced was naive CD8+ T cells from blood, with Jurkat cell RNA spiked in. The cell subset or site label of this sample denotes: FACS-sorted CD8+CD4-CCR7+CD45RA+ naive T cells. The clonotype originates from a human donor in good health. Some libraries in this study had Jurkat cell RNA spiked in. The CDR3 amino acid sequence is: CASSLGTSGGGSYEQYF. The DNA sequence is as follows: TGTGCCAGCAGCTTAGGGACTAGCGGGGGAGGATCCTACGAGCAGTACTTC.